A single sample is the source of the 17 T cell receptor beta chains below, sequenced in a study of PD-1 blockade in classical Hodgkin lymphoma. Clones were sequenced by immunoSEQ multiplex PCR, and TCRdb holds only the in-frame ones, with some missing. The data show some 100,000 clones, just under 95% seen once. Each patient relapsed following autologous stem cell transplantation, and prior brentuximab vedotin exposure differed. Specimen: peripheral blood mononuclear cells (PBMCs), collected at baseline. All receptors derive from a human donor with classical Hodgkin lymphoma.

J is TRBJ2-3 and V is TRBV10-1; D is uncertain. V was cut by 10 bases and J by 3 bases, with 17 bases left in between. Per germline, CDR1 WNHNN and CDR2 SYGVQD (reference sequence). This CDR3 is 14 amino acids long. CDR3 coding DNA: TGCGCCAACGCCAAGGAACTTGTTACAGATACGCAGTATTTT. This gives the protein CANAKELVTDTQYF.

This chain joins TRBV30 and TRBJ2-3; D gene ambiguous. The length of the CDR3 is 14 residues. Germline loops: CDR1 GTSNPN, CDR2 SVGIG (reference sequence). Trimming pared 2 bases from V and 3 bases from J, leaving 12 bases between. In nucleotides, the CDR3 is TGTGCCTGGAGTCAAGGCTTTGGGACAGATACGCAGTATTTT. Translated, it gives CAWSQGFGTDTQYF.

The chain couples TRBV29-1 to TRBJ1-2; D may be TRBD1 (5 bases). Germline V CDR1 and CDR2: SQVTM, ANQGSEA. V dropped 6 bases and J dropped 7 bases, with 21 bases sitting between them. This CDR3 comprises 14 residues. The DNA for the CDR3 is TGCAGCGTCCCGGGGAGGGCAGGGAGCAGTGGCTACACCTTC. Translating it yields CSVPGRAGSSGYTF. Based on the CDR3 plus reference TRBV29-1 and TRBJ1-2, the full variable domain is SAVISQKPSRDICQRGTSLTIQCQVDSQVTMMFWYRQQPGQSLTLIATANQGSEATYESGFVIDKFPISRPNLTFSTLTVSNMSPEDSSIYLCSVPGRAGSSGYTFGSGTRLTVV.

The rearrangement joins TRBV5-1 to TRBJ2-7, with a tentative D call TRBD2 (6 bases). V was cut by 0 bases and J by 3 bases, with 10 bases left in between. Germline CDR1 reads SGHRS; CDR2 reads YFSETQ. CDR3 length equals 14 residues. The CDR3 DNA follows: TGCGCCAGCAGCTTGGTCGGAGGGAACTACGAGCAGTACTTC. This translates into CASSLVGGNYEQYF. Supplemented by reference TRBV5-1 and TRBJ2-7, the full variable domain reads KAGVTQTPRYLIKTRGQQVTLSCSPISGHRSVSWYQQTPGQGLQFLFEYFSETQRNKGNFPGRFSGRQFSNSRSEMNVSTLELGDSALYLCASSLVGGNYEQYFGPGTRLTVT.

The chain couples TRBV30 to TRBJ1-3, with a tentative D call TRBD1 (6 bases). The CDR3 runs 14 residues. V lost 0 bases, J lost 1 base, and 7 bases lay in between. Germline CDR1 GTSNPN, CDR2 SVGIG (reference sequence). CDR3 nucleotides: TGTGCCTGGAGTGTAGGGGGTTCTGGAAACACCATATATTTT. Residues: CAWSVGGSGNTIYF.

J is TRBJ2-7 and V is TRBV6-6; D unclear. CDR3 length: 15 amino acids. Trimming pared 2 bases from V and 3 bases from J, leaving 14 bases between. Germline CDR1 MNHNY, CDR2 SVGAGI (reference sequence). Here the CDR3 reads CASSYRSRGLYEQYF. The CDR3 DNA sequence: TGTGCCAGCAGTTACCGGTCTAGAGGCCTCTACGAGCAGTACTTC.

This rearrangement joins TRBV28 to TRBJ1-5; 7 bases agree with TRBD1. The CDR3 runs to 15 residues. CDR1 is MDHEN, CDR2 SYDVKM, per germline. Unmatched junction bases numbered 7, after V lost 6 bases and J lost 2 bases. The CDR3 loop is CASREQGRGNQPQHF. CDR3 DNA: TGTGCCAGCAGAGAACAGGGGAGGGGCAATCAGCCCCAGCATTTT.

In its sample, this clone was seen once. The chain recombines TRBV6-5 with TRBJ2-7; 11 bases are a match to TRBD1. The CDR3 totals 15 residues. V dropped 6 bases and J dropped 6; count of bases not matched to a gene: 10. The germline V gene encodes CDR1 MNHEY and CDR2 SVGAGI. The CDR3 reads CASRGSDRGHFEQYF. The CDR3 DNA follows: TGTGCCAGCAGGGGGTCGGACAGGGGGCACTTCGAGCAGTACTTC.

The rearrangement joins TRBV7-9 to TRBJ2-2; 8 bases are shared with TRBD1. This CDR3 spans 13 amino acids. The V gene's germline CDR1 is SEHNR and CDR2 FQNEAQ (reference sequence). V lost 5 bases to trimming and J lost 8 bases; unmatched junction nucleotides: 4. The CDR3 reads CASSPDRGGELFF. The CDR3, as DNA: TGTGCCAGCAGCCCTGACAGGGGTGGGGAGCTGTTTTTT.

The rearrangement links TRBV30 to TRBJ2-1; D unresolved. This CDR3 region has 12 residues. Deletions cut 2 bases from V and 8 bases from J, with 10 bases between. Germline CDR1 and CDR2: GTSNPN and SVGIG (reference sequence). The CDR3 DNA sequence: TGTGCCTGGAGTCTTACGGATGATGAGCAGTTCTTC. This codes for CAWSLTDDEQFF.

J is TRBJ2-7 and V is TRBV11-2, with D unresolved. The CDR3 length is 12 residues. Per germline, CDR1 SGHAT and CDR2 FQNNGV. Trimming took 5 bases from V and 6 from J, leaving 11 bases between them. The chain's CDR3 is CASSPRVGEQYF. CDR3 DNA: TGTGCCAGCAGCCCAAGGGTCGGCGAGCAGTACTTC.

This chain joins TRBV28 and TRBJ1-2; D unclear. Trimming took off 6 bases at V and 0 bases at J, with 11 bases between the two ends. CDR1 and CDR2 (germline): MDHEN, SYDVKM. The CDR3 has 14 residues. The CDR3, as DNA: TGTGCCAGCAGCCAATCGGGAGCTAACTATGGCTACACCTTC. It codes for CASSQSGANYGYTF.

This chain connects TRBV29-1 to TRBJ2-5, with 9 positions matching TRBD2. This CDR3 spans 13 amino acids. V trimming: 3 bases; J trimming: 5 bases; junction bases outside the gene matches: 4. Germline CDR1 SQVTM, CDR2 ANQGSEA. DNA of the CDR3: TGCAGCGTTGACCTAGCGGGATGGGAGACCCAGTACTTC. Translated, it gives CSVDLAGWETQYF.

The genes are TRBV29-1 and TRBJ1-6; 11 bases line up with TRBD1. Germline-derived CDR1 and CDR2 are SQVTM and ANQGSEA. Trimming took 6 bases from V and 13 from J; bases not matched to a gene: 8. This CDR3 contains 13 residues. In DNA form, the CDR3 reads TGCAGCGTGACCGGGACAGGGGGGTCTCCCCTCCACTTT. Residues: CSVTGTGGSPLHF.

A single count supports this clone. The CDR3 sequence is CASSSLTWTQYF. DNA of the CDR3: TGTGCCAGCAGTTCCCTAACGTGGACCCAGTACTTC. The gene calls are TRBV5-6 and TRBJ2-5; D is unclear. Per germline, CDR1 SGHDT and CDR2 YYEEEE. V was cut by 5 bases and J by 7 bases, with 12 bases left in between. CDR3 length: 12 amino acids.

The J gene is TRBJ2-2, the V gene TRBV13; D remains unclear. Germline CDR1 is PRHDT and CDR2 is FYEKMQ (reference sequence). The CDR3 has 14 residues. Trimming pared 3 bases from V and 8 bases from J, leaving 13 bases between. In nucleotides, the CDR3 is TGTGCCAGCAGCTTTTGGTCGAGCTCGGGGGAGCTGTTTTTT. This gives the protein CASSFWSSSGELFF.

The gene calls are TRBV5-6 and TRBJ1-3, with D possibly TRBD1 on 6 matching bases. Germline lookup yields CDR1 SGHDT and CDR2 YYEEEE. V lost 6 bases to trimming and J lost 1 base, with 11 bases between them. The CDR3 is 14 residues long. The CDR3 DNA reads TGTGCCAGCAAAATCGACAGGTCTGGAAACACCATATATTTT. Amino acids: CASKIDRSGNTIYF.